This T cell receptor (beta chain) was captured in a study of CD8+ T cells in alopecia areata. Study information: Treated patients were given 5 to 10 mg oral tofacitinib twice daily.

Reverse transcribed after extraction, RNA yielded cDNA as the sequencing template. Generated by immunoSEQ multiplex PCR, the TCRdb table keeps only in-frame clones and is missing some. Of roughly 97,000 clones in the sample, about two fifths were seen once. This clonotype was obtained from a human donor with alopecia areata. The specimen sequenced was CD4+ T cells sorted from blood.

CDR3 residues: CASSTGGRTYEQYF. In nucleotides, the CDR3 is TGTGCCAGCAGCACAGGGGGCAGGACCTACGAGCAGTACTTC. The chain uses TRBV28 and TRBJ2-7, with TRBD1 identical over 9 bases. The CDR3 runs 14 residues. Germline CDR1 is MDHEN and CDR2 is SYDVKM. The V segment lost 6 bases and the J segment 2 bases; nucleotides outside the gene matches: 5.